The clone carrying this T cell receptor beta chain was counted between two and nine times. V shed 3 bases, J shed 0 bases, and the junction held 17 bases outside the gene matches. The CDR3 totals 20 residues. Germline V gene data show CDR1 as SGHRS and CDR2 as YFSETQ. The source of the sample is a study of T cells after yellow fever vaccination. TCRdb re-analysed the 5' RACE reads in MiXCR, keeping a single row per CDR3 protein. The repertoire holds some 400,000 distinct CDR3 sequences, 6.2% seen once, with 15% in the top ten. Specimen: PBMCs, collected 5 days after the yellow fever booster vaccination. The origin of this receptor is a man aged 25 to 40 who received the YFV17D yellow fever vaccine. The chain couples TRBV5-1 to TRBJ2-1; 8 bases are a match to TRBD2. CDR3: CASSWGGQRETAGSYNEQFF. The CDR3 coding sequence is TGCGCCAGCAGCTGGGGAGGGCAGCGGGAGACCGCCGGCTCCTACAATGAGCAGTTCTTC.